One T cell receptor (beta chain) is described in this entry. This sample is drawn from a study of T cells in localized non-small cell lung cancer. Generated by immunoSEQ multiplex PCR, the TCRdb table keeps only in-frame clones and is missing some. The table includes about 31,000 clones, roughly 90% detected once. V was shortened by 4 bases and J by 4 bases, with 16 bases between the two germline ends. Germline values: CDR1 MGHRA, CDR2 YSYEKL. CDR3 size: 15 residues. V is TRBV4-1 and J is TRBJ2-5; D might be TRBD2 (6 bases). The sample in question was peripheral blood mononuclear cells, obtained before any cancer treatment. The TCR originated in a woman between 40 and 69 years old with stage III lung adenocarcinoma. The CDR3 DNA is TGCGCCAGCAGCCCCGGGACTTTGGGGGGAGAGACCCAGTACTTC. Translating it yields CASSPGTLGGETQYF.